The entry below describes one T cell receptor beta chain. The CDR3 runs 15 residues. From germline, CDR1 is SGHVS and CDR2 FQNEAQ. The V gene lost 1 base and the J gene lost 5 bases, with 9 bases spanning the gap. The sample comes from a study of blood T cell repertoires in COVID-19. Study-level background: From the United States, Italy and Spain came samples of acute and convalescent COVID-19.

In the original analysis: Amplification with reference gene primers provided the estimates of nucleated cell counts. Produced via immunoSEQ multiplex PCR; TCRdb's table is partial and in-frame only. The V and J calls and clone size were taken over from that table, and D and trimming were inferred from the DNA. This repertoire shows 100,000 to 120,000 clones, about 84% found once; its top ten account for under 2%. The receptor was isolated from a man aged 50-59 years with acute or convalescent COVID-19. Sequences were obtained from peripheral blood. This sequence joins TRBV7-8 and TRBJ1-6; D gene unclear. The CDR3 nucleotides are TGTGCCAGCAGCTTAGGGACTGTAAATAATTCACCCCTCCACTTT. It is translated as CASSLGTVNNSPLHF.